This T cell receptor beta chain was recovered during a study of regulatory T cells in long-lasting Graves disease. Study-wide results and caveats: Peripheral blood was the sole material, not thyroid tissue.

CDR3 regions were amplified by Arm-PCR using iRepertoire HTBI primers to build TCR beta libraries. In TCRdb, the multiplex PCR reads were re-called with MiXCR into one record per CDR3 protein. Here the sample spans about 460,000 distinct CDR3 sequences, about 22% being singletons. This clonotype was recorded at least ten times. Its antigen is still unknown. The time point denotes: persistent/refractory GD, antithyroid drugs over 5 years with positive TRAb. PBMCs were the source of the RNA used for TCR sequencing. The sequence came from a female donor with Graves disease. The sample was peripheral blood mononuclear cells (PBMCs), taken when the disease was refractory, from a patient treated with antithyroid drugs.

The CDR3 is CASSPRKWGDEQYF. For the CDR3, the DNA is TGTGCCAGCAGTCCCCGTAAGTGGGGTGACGAGCAGTACTTC. The V and J genes are TRBV28 and TRBJ2-7; D remains unclear. This CDR3 is 14 amino acids long. Trimming left V 5 bases short and J 5 bases short, with 16 bases between. Germline-derived CDR1 and CDR2 are MDHEN and SYDVKM. The whole variable domain, filled in from reference TRBV28 and TRBJ2-7, reads DVKVTQSSRYLVKRTGEKVFLECVQDMDHENMFWYRQDPGLGLRLIYFSYDVKMKEKGDIPEGYSVSREKKERFSLILESASTNQTSMYLCASSPRKWGDEQYFGPGTRLTVT.